The 30 T cell receptor beta chains presented below share a single source sample, sequenced in a study of immune evolution from preneoplasia to lung adenocarcinoma. TCRdb's table, derived via immunoSEQ multiplex PCR, lists solely in-frame clones and lacks some. Altogether 5,000 to 6,000 clones are present, around 80% being singletons, with the ten largest covering under 14%. Input material: FFPE minimally invasive lung adenocarcinoma tissue. The receptor source for this set is a person aged 55-79 years with lung adenocarcinoma.

This clone was picked up one time. CDR3: CASSLGVRFVETQYF. As DNA, the CDR3 is TGTGCCAGCAGTTTGGGGGTTAGGTTTGTGGAGACCCAGTACTTC. The rearrangement uses TRBV6-5 and TRBJ2-5; D might be TRBD1 or TRBD2, each matching 5 bases. The germline CDR1 and CDR2 sequences are MNHEY and SVGAGI. This CDR3 spans 15 amino acids. Trimming cost V 4 bases and J 5 bases, with 17 bases left between them.

The V gene is TRBV29-1, the J gene TRBJ2-7, with D possibly being TRBD1 (6 bases). Germline-derived CDR1 and CDR2 are SQVTM and ANQGSEA. The germline V and J ends were trimmed by 4 bases and 4 bases, with 14 bases remaining between them. The CDR3 contains 13 residues. CDR3 nucleotides: TGCAGCGTTGGGGTAGGACAGAGATACGAGCAGTACTTC. Amino acid sequence: CSVGVGQRYEQYF.

The chain joins TRBV29-1 to TRBJ1-1, with D hard to call. Trimming shortened V by 5 bases and J by 4 bases, and 14 bases separated the two germline ends. CDR1 is SQVTM and CDR2 is ANQGSEA in the germline V gene. This CDR3 contains 13 residues. The CDR3 region has the DNA TGCAGCGTTCTATGGGTGTTAGGCACTGAAGCTTTCTTT. Protein: CSVLWVLGTEAFF.

In its sample, this clone was seen a few times. The rearrangement links TRBV6-5 to TRBJ1-2; 8 bases are a match to TRBD1. The CDR3 length is 14 residues. Germline V gives CDR1 MNHEY, CDR2 SVGAGI. The trim removed 6 bases at V and 8 bases at J, leaving 11 bases unmatched. CDR3 DNA: TGTGCCAGCAGGATCGAGACAGGGGTCGGGGGCTACACCTTC. It translates to CASRIETGVGGYTF.

This rearrangement joins TRBV14 to TRBJ2-2; the D gene is possibly TRBD2 (5 bases). This CDR3 has 16 residues. Germline CDR1 and CDR2: SGHDN and FVKESK. V was cut by 1 base and J by 0 bases, with 9 bases left in between. CDR3 coding DNA: TGTGCCAGCAGCCAAGCCCTCGGGGCGAACACCGGGGAGCTGTTTTTT. Protein sequence: CASSQALGANTGELFF.

The rearrangement joins TRBV7-8 to TRBJ2-7, with D hard to call. The germline gives CDR1 SGHVS, CDR2 FQNEAQ. This CDR3 comprises 14 residues. Deletions cut 1 base from V and 1 base from J, with 8 bases between. The CDR3 DNA is TGTGCCAGCAGCTTAGAAGCCCGGTCCTACGAGCAGTACTTC. Encoded protein: CASSLEARSYEQYF.

For the CDR3, the DNA is TGCAGCGTCCCAGAAGGGGGACTAAAGGCGTATGGCTACACCTTC. It is translated as CSVPEGGLKAYGYTF. The chain employs TRBV29-1 and TRBJ1-2; the D gene is possibly TRBD1 (6 bases). Germline lookup yields CDR1 SQVTM and CDR2 ANQGSEA. The CDR3 contains 15 residues. The V end lost 6 bases, the J end lost 5 bases, and 22 bases lay between the germline ends.

The chain has TRBV28 and TRBJ2-4; 7 bases are shared with TRBD1. There are 13 residues in the CDR3. CDR1 and CDR2 (germline): MDHEN, SYDVKM. The V and J ends lost 5 bases and 6 bases, in that order; junction bases with no gene match: 4. The CDR3 spells CASSLGQPNIQYF. The CDR3 coding sequence is TGTGCCAGCAGTCTGGGACAGCCAAACATTCAGTACTTC.

The V and J genes are TRBV7-9 and TRBJ1-4; D unclear. V gave up 5 bases and J gave up 7 bases, with 17 bases separating them. The CDR3 length is 15 residues. Germline loops: CDR1 SEHNR, CDR2 FQNEAQ (reference sequence). Written as DNA, the CDR3 is TGTGCCAGCAGCCTCGAGATGAGCATGGCTGAAAAACTGTTTTTT. Translating gives CASSLEMSMAEKLFF.

This clone has just a few counts. The V and J genes are TRBV19 and TRBJ1-2, with D uncertain. The CDR3 has 13 amino acids. Trimming removed 3 bases at V and 4 bases at J, with 9 bases between. The V gene's germline CDR1 is LNHDA and CDR2 SQIVND (reference sequence). The CDR3 is CASSIERGYGYTF. CDR3 in DNA: TGTGCCAGTAGTATCGAACGGGGCTATGGCTACACCTTC.

The V gene is TRBV2, the J gene TRBJ2-7; D could derive from TRBD1 or TRBD2 (7 bases each). V dropped 11 bases and J dropped 5 bases, with 16 bases sitting between them. The CDR3 is 12 residues long. CDR1 is SNHLY, CDR2 FYNNEI, per germline. CDR3 bases: TGTGCCGGGGGGAGGGGGCCCCACGAGCAGTACTTC. This encodes CAGGRGPHEQYF. Supplemented by reference TRBV2 and TRBJ2-7, the full variable domain reads EPEVTQTPSHQVTQMGQEVILRCVPISNHLYFYWYRQILGQKVEFLVSFYNNEISEKSEIFDDQFSVERPDGSNFTLKIRSTKLEDSAMYFCAGGRGPHEQYFGPGTRLTVT.

The rearrangement links TRBV4-1 to TRBJ2-1; 11 bases align to TRBD2. CDR3 length: 16 amino acids. The junction had 3 bases not matched to a gene; V was cut back by 1 base and J by 4 bases. In germline, CDR1 is MGHRA, CDR2 YSYEKL. CDR3 sequence (DNA): TGCGCCAGCAGCCAAGGCACTAGCGGGGGATACAATGAGCAGTTCTTC. Its protein product is CASSQGTSGGYNEQFF.

The rearrangement links TRBV28 to TRBJ1-5; D is unresolved. The V end was cut by 1 base, the J end by 2 bases, with 9 bases between. The germline gives CDR1 MDHEN, CDR2 SYDVKM. The CDR3 extends over 15 amino acids. CDR3 loop: CASSLSLAGNQPQHF. In DNA form, the CDR3 reads TGTGCCAGCAGTTTATCCCTAGCTGGCAATCAGCCCCAGCATTTT.

The chain is built from TRBV5-1 and TRBJ1-1; D might be TRBD1 (5 bases). There are 14 residues in the CDR3. Germline V gene sequence: CDR1 SGHRS, CDR2 YFSETQ. The V and J ends lost 0 bases and 3 bases respectively, with 9 bases between them. The CDR3, as DNA: TGCGCCAGCAGCTTGGAAGACAGCTACACTGAAGCTTTCTTT. It yields the protein CASSLEDSYTEAFF.

The chain recombines TRBV6-5 with TRBJ1-3; D is uncertain. Germline V gene data show CDR1 as MNHEY and CDR2 as SVGAGI. The V end lost 6 bases, the J end lost 1 base, and 4 bases lay between the germline ends. This CDR3 is built from 12 residues. The CDR3 loop reads CASRASGNTIYF. Written as DNA, the CDR3 is TGTGCCAGCAGGGCATCTGGAAACACCATATATTTT.

The chain has TRBV5-1 and TRBJ2-7; a possible D gene is TRBD1 (8 bases). This CDR3 has 14 amino acids. With 2 bases removed from V and 3 bases from J, the gap between germline ends came to 12 bases. Germline CDR1 SGHRS, CDR2 YFSETQ. Here the CDR3 DNA reads TGCGCCAGCAGCTTACAGGGGGAGGGCTACGAGCAGTACTTC. Translation gives CASSLQGEGYEQYF.

The chain uses TRBV30 and TRBJ2-2; no reliable D call. Between the trimmed V and J ends, which lost 3 bases and 0 bases, there was a span of 11 bases. The CDR3 length is 15 residues. Germline V CDR1 and CDR2: GTSNPN, SVGIG (reference sequence). The CDR3, as DNA: TGTGCCTGGAGGAGGCGGAGACCGAACACCGGGGAGCTGTTTTTT. Protein product: CAWRRRRPNTGELFF.

The count of this clone is one. The rearrangement joins TRBV7-9 to TRBJ2-7; 7 bases align to TRBD2. Germline V gives CDR1 SEHNR, CDR2 FQNEAQ (reference sequence). The ends lost 5 bases at V and 4 bases at J; junction bases unmatched: 14. This CDR3 has 16 amino acids. CDR3 sequence: CASSPNGGKVRYEQYF. The CDR3 nucleotides are TGTGCCAGCAGCCCGAACGGGGGGAAGGTTAGGTACGAGCAGTACTTC.

The chain joins TRBV6-5 to TRBJ2-2, with a tentative D call TRBD1 (6 bases). The CDR3 runs 12 residues. The germline V and J ends were trimmed by 8 bases and 6 bases, with 10 bases remaining between them. Germline V lookup: CDR1 MNHEY, CDR2 SVGAGI. CDR3 loop: CASVGGPGELFF. For the CDR3, the DNA is TGTGCCAGCGTTGGGGGCCCCGGGGAGCTGTTTTTT.

The gene calls are TRBV10-1 and TRBJ2-7, with 7 bases identical to TRBD2. The CDR3 consists of 13 residues. Trimming cost V 6 bases and J 7 bases; bases outside gene matches: 9. Germline loops: CDR1 WNHNN, CDR2 SYGVQD (reference sequence). The CDR3 reads CASSGDSGGEQYF. CDR3 in DNA: TGCGCCAGCAGCGGGGACTCGGGGGGAGAGCAGTACTTC.

The chain has TRBV28 and TRBJ2-6; unclear D gene. Germline V gene data show CDR1 as MDHEN and CDR2 as SYDVKM. The CDR3 extends over 13 amino acids. V was cut by 6 bases and J by 4 bases, with 7 bases left in between. DNA of the CDR3: TGTGCCAGCAGACCCCCCGGGGCCAACGTCCTGACTTTC. Translation: CASRPPGANVLTF.

The chain carries TRBV7-2 and TRBJ1-2; no reliable D call. The V end was cut by 6 bases, the J end by 8 bases, with 19 bases between. CDR1 and CDR2 (germline): SGHTA, FQGNSA. The CDR3 totals 14 residues. CDR3 bases: TGTGCCAGCAGTTTCTCCTCCTCCTCAAGGGGCTACACCTTC. It translates to CASSFSSSSRGYTF.

The chain combines TRBV9 with TRBJ1-3; D gene ambiguous. This CDR3 has 15 amino acids. The V and J ends lost 1 base and 2 bases respectively, with 10 bases between them. Per the germline V gene, CDR1 is SGDLS and CDR2 is YYNGEE. The CDR3 nucleotides read TGTGCCAGCAGCGTAAAGGGAGGGCCTGGAAACACCATATATTTT. Its protein is CASSVKGGPGNTIYF.

The count of this clone is one. The chain combines TRBV9 with TRBJ2-3; 7 positions match TRBD2. The CDR3 totals 18 residues. J lost 4 bases, V lost 4 bases, and 18 bases had no gene match. The germline V gene has CDR1 SGDLS and CDR2 YYNGEE. CDR3 residues: CASSLEGGIISASDTQYF. CDR3 bases: TGTGCCAGCAGCTTAGAGGGAGGGATTATTTCAGCCTCAGATACGCAGTATTTT. The full variable domain, rest sourced from reference TRBV9 and TRBJ2-3, is DSGVTQTPKHLITATGQRVTLRCSPRSGDLSVYWYQQSLDQGLQFLIQYYNGEERAKGNILERFSAQQFPDLHSELNLSSLELGDSALYFCASSLEGGIISASDTQYFGPGTRLTVL.

The chain joins TRBV2 to TRBJ1-5; D not certain. Trimming stripped 7 bases from V and 4 bases from J, with 8 bases between. There are 12 residues in the CDR3. Germline CDR1 is SNHLY and CDR2 is FYNNEI. The CDR3 coding sequence is TGTGCCAGCATGGGAGGGAATCAGCCCCAGCATTTT. Amino acids: CASMGGNQPQHF.

Concerning this clone: A read error is the likely source, as a far larger clone sits one nucleotide away. Other DNA variants within this sample encode the same CDR3. Written as DNA, the CDR3 is TGCAGCGGCCAGACTGTTTGGAACATTCAGTACTTC. Its protein product is CSGQTVWNIQYF. The chain recombines TRBV29-1 with TRBJ2-4; D remains unclear. In germline, CDR1 is SQVTM, CDR2 ANQGSEA. V lost 7 bases and J 7 bases, leaving 14 bases between the germline ends. CDR3 length: 12 residues.

The chain employs TRBV28 and TRBJ2-2, with 13 bases matching TRBD2. Germline V gene data show CDR1 as MDHEN and CDR2 as SYDVKM. V lost 4 bases, J lost 7 bases, and 12 bases stayed unmatched. CDR3 length: 18 amino acids. CDR3 residues: CASSSTGTSGKVDGELFF. As DNA, the CDR3 is TGTGCCAGCAGTTCTACCGGGACTAGCGGGAAGGTGGACGGGGAGCTGTTTTTT. Full variable domain (outside the CDR3, taken from reference TRBV28 and TRBJ2-2): DVKVTQSSRYLVKRTGEKVFLECVQDMDHENMFWYRQDPGLGLRLIYFSYDVKMKEKGDIPEGYSVSREKKERFSLILESASTNQTSMYLCASSSTGTSGKVDGELFFGEGSRLTVL.

This chain links TRBV7-8 with TRBJ1-1; D unclear. The CDR3 totals 14 residues. Trimming pared 2 bases from V and 1 base from J, leaving 8 bases between. The germline CDR1 and CDR2 sequences are SGHVS and FQNEAQ. The CDR3 reads CASSLQAGNTEAFF. The CDR3 DNA sequence: TGTGCCAGCAGCTTACAAGCCGGGAACACTGAAGCTTTCTTT.

Concerning this clone: Sequence at one end of the junction differs from germline and may be a read error. The gene calls are TRBV6-1 and TRBJ2-7, with D hard to call. CDR1 is MNHNS and CDR2 is SASEGT in the germline V gene. The CDR3 totals 10 residues. This CDR3 is CASSEVPTHF. CDR3 DNA sequence: TGTGCCAGCAGTGAAGTACCGACCCACTTC.

CDR3 region: CASKRGAGYEQYF. The CDR3 DNA reads as TGTGCCAGCAAACGCGGGGCTGGCTACGAGCAGTACTTC. The rearrangement joins TRBV6-5 to TRBJ2-7, with D possibly being TRBD2 (6 bases). The V end was cut by 7 bases, the J end by 3 bases, with 13 bases between. Germline CDR1 and CDR2: MNHEY and SVGAGI. The CDR3 runs 13 residues.